This paragraph covers one T cell receptor (beta chain) sequence. Its antigen is currently unknown. The CDR3 has 18 amino acids. Germline values: CDR1 MNHEY, CDR2 SMNVEV (reference sequence). The source of the sample is a study of CXCR3-negative and CXCR3-positive naive CD8 T cells. Study-wide background: Collectively, the libraries yielded around 140 million TRB reads in total, at about 1.5 +/- 0.3 million per library.

Study-level results: More hydrophobic TRB CDR3s were found in CXCR3-positive naive cells than in CXCR3-negative naive cells. Similarly elevated diversity marked both naive subsets, with memory CD8+ cells showing far lower diversity.

The TRB cDNA libraries were prepared by 5' RACE with UMI labels. TCRdb reanalyzed the 5' RACE reads, giving one entry per CDR3 protein sequence and no DNA. Here the sample table reports some 130,000 distinct CDR3 sequences. CD45RO-CCR7+CD27+CD95- expression identified naive CD8+ T cells. The clonotype originates from a human donor in good health. Some clones in this sample may be carry-over from other donors' samples. V is TRBV27 and J is TRBJ2-1. The sample comprised naive CXCR3- CD8+ T cells from blood. Subset in this sample: CD45RO-CCR7+CD27+CD95- naive CD8+ T cells lacking CXCR3 (TNR3-). CDR3 amino acids: CASSLWAVGQQSDNEQFF.